This is a list of T cell receptor beta chains from one sample in a study of blood T cell repertoires in COVID-19. The repertoire was sequenced with immunoSEQ multiplex PCR; TCRdb's copy has only in-frame clones and lacks some. The data show more than 15,000 clones, roughly nine tenths seen once. What was sequenced was peripheral blood. These receptors came from a man aged 45 to 65 with active COVID-19. CDR3s include the opening cysteine and the closing phenylalanine or tryptophan. Each record gives: V gene, D gene, clone size, J gene, CDR3 DNA, CDR3 protein. A D gene is named only where the DNA matches it firmly. Size values are once, few and many counts, or a class for expanded clones, and some rows have none.

V gene: TRBV19
D gene: .
clone size: .
J gene: TRBJ1-2
CDR3 DNA: TGTGCCAGTAGTATTAGGCAGGAATACTATGGCTACACCTTC
CDR3 protein: CASSIRQEYYGYTF

V gene: TRBV5-1
D gene: .
clone size: .
J gene: TRBJ2-1
CDR3 DNA: TGCGCCAGCAGCATAAGAGGGCCATCCTACAATGAGCAGTTCTTC
CDR3 protein: CASSIRGPSYNEQFF

V gene: TRBV5-8
D gene: .
clone size: .
J gene: TRBJ1-5
CDR3 DNA: TGTGCCAGCAGCTGGGACTGGCGGCAGCCCCAGCATTTT
CDR3 protein: CASSWDWRQPQHF

V gene: TRBV9
D gene: .
clone size: .
J gene: TRBJ1-2
CDR3 DNA: TGTGCCAGCAGCGCGGGGACCCGGGAGGGCTACACCTTC
CDR3 protein: CASSAGTREGYTF

V gene: TRBV7-2
D gene: .
clone size: few
J gene: TRBJ2-7
CDR3 DNA: TGTGCCAGCAGCTTAGTCAGGGGCGACGAGCAGTACTTC
CDR3 protein: CASSLVRGDEQYF

V gene: TRBV5-4
D gene: TRBD1
clone size: once
J gene: TRBJ1-5
CDR3 DNA: TGTGCCAGCAGCGCCGACAGGGGCAATCAGCCCCAGCATTTT
CDR3 protein: CASSADRGNQPQHF

V gene: TRBV4-2
D gene: TRBD1
clone size: .
J gene: TRBJ1-3
CDR3 DNA: TGTGCCAGCAGCCGGGAACTAGGACAGGCTGGAAACACCATATATTTT
CDR3 protein: CASSRELGQAGNTIYF

V gene: TRBV28
D gene: TRBD1
clone size: .
J gene: TRBJ2-1
CDR3 DNA: TGTGCCAGCAGTTCAAATGACAGGGTAATCGGGGATGAGCAGTTCTTC
CDR3 protein: CASSSNDRVIGDEQFF

V gene: TRBV27
D gene: TRBD2
clone size: .
J gene: TRBJ2-7
CDR3 DNA: TGTGCCAGCAGTTTTGGGACTAGCGGCGAGCAGTACTTC
CDR3 protein: CASSFGTSGEQYF

V gene: TRBV24-1
D gene: TRBD1
clone size: .
J gene: TRBJ1-3
CDR3 DNA: TGTGCCACCATTGGGGACAGGGGTGGGAGAATTTTAATAAGAAGAGGAAACACCATATATTTT
CDR3 protein: CATIGDRGGRILIRRGNTIYF

V gene: TRBV29-1
D gene: .
clone size: .
J gene: TRBJ1-1
CDR3 DNA: TGCAGCGTTGGGGACTTGCGGGACACTGAAGCTTTCTTT
CDR3 protein: CSVGDLRDTEAFF

V gene: TRBV5-8
D gene: .
clone size: .
J gene: TRBJ1-2
CDR3 DNA: TGTGCCAGCAGCGCCTCTGGACAGCCGAACTATGGCTACACCTTC
CDR3 protein: CASSASGQPNYGYTF

V gene: TRBV27
D gene: TRBD1
clone size: .
J gene: TRBJ1-1
CDR3 DNA: TGTGCCAGCAGTCCTCGGACAGGGGGAAAGGCTTTCTTT
CDR3 protein: CASSPRTGGKAFF

V gene: TRBV6-5
D gene: .
clone size: .
J gene: TRBJ1-6
CDR3 DNA: TGTGCCAGCAAGGAGGGTAGCTCCTATAATTCACCCCTCCACTTT
CDR3 protein: CASKEGSSYNSPLHF

V gene: TRBV24-1
D gene: TRBD1
clone size: few
J gene: TRBJ1-1
CDR3 DNA: TGTGCCACCAGTGATTCTACAGGGGGCACTGAAGCTTTCTTT
CDR3 protein: CATSDSTGGTEAFF

V gene: TRBV4-1
D gene: TRBD2
clone size: .
J gene: TRBJ2-1
CDR3 DNA: TGCGCCAGCAGCCAACCTGGACTAGCGGGCAATGAGCAGTTCTTC
CDR3 protein: CASSQPGLAGNEQFF

V gene: TRBV10-2
D gene: .
clone size: .
J gene: TRBJ1-2
CDR3 DNA: TGCGCCAGCAGTGAGTCCCGGGGAGGTGGCTACACCTTC
CDR3 protein: CASSESRGGGYTF

V gene: TRBV4-3
D gene: TRBD2
clone size: .
J gene: TRBJ2-1
CDR3 DNA: TGCGCCAGCAGCCGGACGCCTCTAGCGGGAGGAACCAGTGGAGGTTTCGATGAGCAGTTCTTC
CDR3 protein: CASSRTPLAGGTSGGFDEQFF

V gene: TRBV21-1
D gene: .
clone size: .
J gene: TRBJ1-4
CDR3 DNA: TGTGCCAGCAGCAGACGGACAGCCCGAAGGGAAAAACTGTTTTTT
CDR3 protein: CASSRRTARREKLFF

V gene: TRBV25-1
D gene: TRBD2
clone size: .
J gene: TRBJ2-1
CDR3 DNA: TGTGCCAGCGGGGGGACTAGCGTTTACAATGAGCAGTTCTTC
CDR3 protein: CASGGTSVYNEQFF

V gene: TRBV27
D gene: TRBD2
clone size: .
J gene: TRBJ2-1
CDR3 DNA: TGTGCCAGCAGTTTGGGAGGGTTCTCGTCCAATGAGCAGTTCTTC
CDR3 protein: CASSLGGFSSNEQFF

V gene: TRBV19
D gene: .
clone size: .
J gene: TRBJ2-3
CDR3 DNA: TGTGCCAGCGCCGAGGACCCAGGGGAGGGTACGCAGTATTTT
CDR3 protein: CASAEDPGEGTQYF

V gene: TRBV7-2
D gene: TRBD1
clone size: .
J gene: TRBJ1-5
CDR3 DNA: TGTGCCAGCAGCTTAATGGGAGGACAGGGCAATCAGCCCCAGCATTTT
CDR3 protein: CASSLMGGQGNQPQHF

V gene: TRBV9
D gene: TRBD2
clone size: .
J gene: TRBJ2-1
CDR3 DNA: TGTGCCAGCAGCGCCGGGGGACTAGCGGATTACAATGAGCAGTTCTTC
CDR3 protein: CASSAGGLADYNEQFF